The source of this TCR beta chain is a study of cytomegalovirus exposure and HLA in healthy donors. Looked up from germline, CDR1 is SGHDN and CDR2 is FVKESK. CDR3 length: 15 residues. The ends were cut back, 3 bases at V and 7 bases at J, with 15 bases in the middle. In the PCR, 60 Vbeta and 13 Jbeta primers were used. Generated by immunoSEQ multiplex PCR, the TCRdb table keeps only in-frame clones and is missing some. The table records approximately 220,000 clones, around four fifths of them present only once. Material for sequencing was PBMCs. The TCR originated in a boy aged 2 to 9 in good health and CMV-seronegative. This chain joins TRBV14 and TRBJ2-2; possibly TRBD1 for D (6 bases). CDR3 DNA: TGTGCCAGCAGCCACTCGCAGGGGAAAATCGGGGAGCTGTTTTTT. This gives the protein CASSHSQGKIGELFF.